Below are 16 T cell receptor beta chains sequenced from a single sample in a study of cytomegalovirus exposure and HLA in healthy donors. The repertoire was sequenced with immunoSEQ multiplex PCR; TCRdb's copy has only in-frame clones and lacks some. The repertoire holds 250,000 to 350,000 clones, with about nine tenths as singletons. Specimen: PBMCs. All receptors derive from a woman under 30 in good health and CMV-seronegative.

The table lists this clone with a count of one. The chain carries TRBV9 and TRBJ2-7, with 9 nucleotides matching TRBD2. V lost 4 bases to trimming and J lost 7 bases; unmatched junction nucleotides: 12. Germline loops: CDR1 SGDLS, CDR2 YYNGEE. This CDR3 is built from 15 residues. CDR3 amino acids: CASSPTSAGGGEQYF. DNA for the CDR3: TGTGCCAGCAGCCCCACGTCGGCGGGAGGGGGAGAGCAGTACTTC.

The rearrangement joins TRBV5-1 to TRBJ2-5; 10 positions match TRBD1. With 4 bases clipped from V and 7 bases from J, the junction kept 4 bases outside the gene matches. Germline V gene sequence: CDR1 SGHRS, CDR2 YFSETQ. This CDR3 region has 13 residues. DNA for the CDR3: TGCGCCAGCAGCGGGACAGGGGTAGGGACCCAGTACTTC. Translating gives CASSGTGVGTQYF.

The CDR3, as DNA: TGTGCCAGCAGCGTACAAAGATCTAGCACAGATACGCAGTATTTT. Its protein product is CASSVQRSSTDTQYF. The V gene is TRBV7-9, the J gene TRBJ2-3; D remains unclear. CDR3 length: 15 residues. The V end was cut by 5 bases, the J end by 0 bases, with 12 bases between. Germline loops: CDR1 SEHNR, CDR2 FQNEAQ (reference sequence).

The V gene is TRBV27, the J gene TRBJ1-5, with D tentatively TRBD1 (5 bases). CDR1 MNHEY and CDR2 SMNVEV come from the germline V gene (reference sequence). The CDR3 covers 14 residues. Trimming took 2 bases from V and 3 from J, leaving 8 bases between them. The CDR3 sequence: CASSLRQNNQPQHF. CDR3 nucleotide sequence: TGTGCCAGCAGTTTAAGACAGAACAATCAGCCCCAGCATTTT.

The chain recombines TRBV29-1 with TRBJ2-3; D not certain. V was clipped by 5 bases and J by 5 bases, with 5 bases between them. The CDR3 loop spans 10 amino acids. Germline CDR1 and CDR2: SQVTM and ANQGSEA. In DNA, the CDR3 is TGCAGCGTTCTGAGAGATACGCAGTATTTT. Residues: CSVLRDTQYF.

The J gene is TRBJ2-7, the V gene TRBV7-2, with 10 bases aligning to TRBD2. The CDR3 length is 14 residues. The ends lost 5 bases at V and 5 bases at J; junction bases unmatched: 6. Germline CDR1 reads SGHTA; CDR2 reads FQGNSA. CDR3 in DNA: TGTGCCAGCAGCGCTAGCGGGAGTATCAACGAGCAGTACTTC. Encoded protein: CASSASGSINEQYF.

This chain connects TRBV5-6 to TRBJ2-1; D may be TRBD2 (5 bases). The ends were cut back, 5 bases at V and 2 bases at J, with 14 bases in the middle. CDR3 length: 15 residues. The germline gives CDR1 SGHDT, CDR2 YYEEEE. The CDR3: CASSRRLYTYNEQFF. The CDR3 DNA sequence: TGTGCCAGCAGTCGGAGGCTGTACACCTACAATGAGCAGTTCTTC.

The chain employs TRBV7-9 and TRBJ2-1; D may be TRBD1 (6 bases). Germline CDR1 and CDR2: SEHNR and FQNEAQ (reference sequence). V was pared by 2 bases and J by 5 bases, with 13 bases between. This CDR3 contains 15 residues. The CDR3: CASSLQGIADNEQFF. Written as DNA, the CDR3 is TGTGCCAGCAGCTTACAGGGGATTGCCGACAATGAGCAGTTCTTC.

The chain has TRBV6-5 and TRBJ2-7, with D perhaps matching TRBD1 (6 bases). The CDR3 loop spans 16 amino acids. The ends were cut back, 2 bases at V and 3 bases at J, with 17 bases in the middle. CDR1 is MNHEY, CDR2 SVGAGI, per germline. CDR3 in amino acids: CASSYGAGALVYEQYF. CDR3 bases: TGTGCCAGCAGTTACGGAGCAGGGGCGCTTGTCTACGAGCAGTACTTC.

This clone occurred a few times. This chain uses TRBV19 with TRBJ1-2; D unresolved. Germline values: CDR1 LNHDA, CDR2 SQIVND (reference sequence). The CDR3 has 14 amino acids. The germline V and J ends were trimmed by 5 bases and 8 bases, with 18 bases remaining between them. CDR3 in amino acids: CASSPRGAAGGYTF. CDR3 coding DNA: TGTGCCAGTAGTCCCCGGGGAGCAGCCGGAGGCTACACCTTC.

V gene TRBV7-8 combines with J gene TRBJ2-5, with TRBD2 identical over 10 bases. The V gene's germline CDR1 is SGHVS and CDR2 FQNEAQ. The CDR3 runs 15 residues. With 5 bases clipped from V and 5 bases from J, the junction kept 8 bases outside the gene matches. As DNA, the CDR3 is TGTGCCAGCAGCACCGCCTTAGCGGGAGGTGAGACCCAGTACTTC. Its protein product is CASSTALAGGETQYF. Looking up the rest from reference TRBV7-8 and TRBJ2-5 gives the full variable domain: GAGVSQSPRYKVAKRGQDVALRCDPISGHVSLFWYQQALGQGPEFLTYFQNEAQLDKSGLPSDRFFAERPEGSVSTLKIQRTQQEDSAVYLCASSTALAGGETQYFGPGTRLLVL.

Points on this clone: Additional DNA sequences in this sample encode the identical CDR3. This chain connects TRBV5-1 to TRBJ2-3, with 7 nucleotides matching TRBD2. J was trimmed by 0 bases and V by 4 bases; bases with no gene match: 2. In germline, CDR1 is SGHRS, CDR2 YFSETQ. The CDR3 has 14 residues. Here the CDR3 DNA reads TGCGCCAGCAGCCCGGGGGGTAGCACAGATACGCAGTATTTT. Translating gives CASSPGGSTDTQYF.

Of note for this clone: The same CDR3 is also encoded by other DNA sequences in this sample. V is TRBV5-1 and J is TRBJ2-1, with D possibly TRBD2 on 5 matching bases. This CDR3 has 15 amino acids. The germline CDR1 and CDR2 sequences are SGHRS and YFSETQ. Trimming left V 4 bases short and J 0 bases short, with 11 bases between. Written as DNA, the CDR3 is TGCGCCAGCAGCCTTAGCGTCCTCTCCTACAATGAGCAGTTCTTC. This translates into CASSLSVLSYNEQFF.

The J gene is TRBJ2-6, the V gene TRBV18, with a possible D match to TRBD2 (5 bases). CDR3 length: 15 amino acids. Trimming took off 6 bases at V and 4 bases at J, with 13 bases between the two ends. CDR1 is KGHSH and CDR2 is LQKENI in the germline V gene. CDR3 sequence reads: CASSLGGAGANVLTF. The DNA for the CDR3 is TGTGCCAGCTCCTTAGGAGGTGCCGGGGCCAACGTCCTGACTTTC.

V gene TRBV7-2 combines with J gene TRBJ1-5; 9 bases map to TRBD1. CDR1 and CDR2 (germline): SGHTA, FQGNSA. This CDR3 contains 15 residues. The V gene end was trimmed by 4 bases and the J gene end by 5 bases; junction bases not matched to a gene: 6. The CDR3 bases are TGTGCCAGCAGCTCGGGACAGGGCACCCATCAGCCCCAGCATTTT. This gives the protein CASSSGQGTHQPQHF.

The CDR3 loop reads CASSSNGRDRINTEAFF. The CDR3 DNA follows: TGTGCCAGCAGTTCAAATGGGCGGGACAGAATAAACACTGAAGCTTTCTTT. The V gene is TRBV27, the J gene TRBJ1-1; 7 bases are a match to TRBD1. Germline V gene lookup returns CDR1 MNHEY and CDR2 SMNVEV (reference sequence). V lost 4 bases, J lost 2 bases, and 13 bases stayed unmatched. This CDR3 comprises 17 residues.